The 15 T cell receptor beta chains below come from one sample, sequenced in a study of radiotherapy plus CTLA-4 blockade in lung cancer. Clones were read by immunoSEQ multiplex PCR, and TCRdb kept only the in-frame ones, dropping some. Among tens of thousands of clones listed, around nine tenths were seen once. The sample here was peripheral blood, taken from a patient treated with radiotherapy plus ipilimumab. The receptors here all came from a human donor with non-small cell lung cancer that progressed on radiotherapy plus ipilimumab.

The chain couples TRBV5-1 to TRBJ2-5; D uncertain. The germline V gene has CDR1 SGHRS and CDR2 YFSETQ. The CDR3 covers 14 residues. Trimming shortened V by 0 bases and J by 2 bases, and 8 bases separated the two germline ends. The DNA of the CDR3 is TGCGCCAGCAGCTTGGAGACAACTCAAGAGACCCAGTACTTC. It translates to CASSLETTQETQYF.

The chain couples TRBV5-1 to TRBJ1-1; possible D gene TRBD1, 5 bases. Per germline, CDR1 SGHRS and CDR2 YFSETQ. Trimming removed 0 bases at V and 1 base at J, with 10 bases between. The CDR3 spans 15 residues. The CDR3 bases are TGCGCCAGCAGCTTGGGTAGGGGAACGAACACTGAAGCTTTCTTT. It specifies CASSLGRGTNTEAFF.

The chain combines TRBV11-1 with TRBJ2-6, with D possibly TRBD2 on 5 matching bases. Germline V lookup: CDR1 SGHAT, CDR2 FQDESV (reference sequence). CDR3 length: 17 residues. V lost 6 bases and J 0 bases, leaving 15 bases between the germline ends. CDR3 protein: CASSLRSGSSGANVLTF. The CDR3 coding sequence is TGTGCCAGCAGTCTTAGGTCGGGGAGCTCTGGGGCCAACGTCCTGACTTTC.

This chain uses TRBV30 with TRBJ2-1; TRBD1 matches 9 bases. This CDR3 contains 14 residues. V dropped 5 bases and J dropped 7; count of bases not matched to a gene: 9. The germline gives CDR1 GTSNPN, CDR2 SVGIG (reference sequence). CDR3: CAWGTGQGLNEQFF. CDR3 nucleotide sequence: TGTGCCTGGGGGACGGGACAGGGACTAAATGAGCAGTTCTTC.

V usage is TRBV11-2 and J usage is TRBJ1-1, with D possibly being TRBD1 (6 bases). Per the germline V gene, CDR1 is SGHAT and CDR2 is FQNNGV. The length of the CDR3 is 15 residues. Trimming took off 2 bases at V and 3 bases at J, with 13 bases between the two ends. Here the CDR3 DNA reads TGTGCCAGCAGCTTATGGCGGGGGGCGGACACTGAAGCTTTCTTT. It is translated as CASSLWRGADTEAFF.

V gene TRBV6-5 combines with J gene TRBJ2-5; D is possibly TRBD2 (6 bases). The ends were cut back, 5 bases at V and 2 bases at J, with 15 bases in the middle. The CDR3 has 15 residues. CDR1 MNHEY and CDR2 SVGAGI come from the germline V gene. The CDR3 coding sequence is TGTGCCAGCAGTATCAGGGTTGGAGGGCAAGAGACCCAGTACTTC. This codes for CASSIRVGGQETQYF.

The chain has TRBV5-6 and TRBJ1-3; a weak D match, TRBD1 (6 bases). Trimming removed 4 bases from V and 4 bases from J, with 12 bases in between. This CDR3 region has 14 residues. CDR1 and CDR2 from the germline V gene are SGHDT and YYEEEE. The CDR3 DNA is TGTGCCAGCAGCCACTCGGGACAAGGAAACACCATATATTTT. Protein sequence: CASSHSGQGNTIYF.

The chain combines TRBV27 with TRBJ2-5; D is uncertain. CDR3 length: 13 amino acids. Trimming shortened V by 4 bases and J by 5 bases, and 11 bases separated the two germline ends. Germline assignment: CDR1 MNHEY and CDR2 SMNVEV (reference sequence). The CDR3 bases are TGTGCCAGCAGTTGGGCCCCTAGGGAGACCCAGTACTTC. It is translated as CASSWAPRETQYF.

This chain links TRBV9 with TRBJ2-1, with 9 bases identical to TRBD2. This CDR3 has 16 residues. Germline V gives CDR1 SGDLS, CDR2 YYNGEE. Trimming at V came to 0 bases and at J to 6 bases, leaving 7 bases not matched to a gene. The CDR3 sequence: CASSVATPSGVNEQFF. DNA of the CDR3: TGTGCCAGCAGCGTAGCTACGCCTAGCGGGGTCAATGAGCAGTTCTTC.

The gene calls are TRBV6-1 and TRBJ2-7; D not resolved. Germline V CDR1 and CDR2: MNHNS, SASEGT. Trimming left V 6 bases short and J 4 bases short, with 7 bases between. The CDR3 is 11 residues long. The CDR3 loop is CASSPKYEQYF. The CDR3 DNA follows: TGTGCCAGCAGCCCGAAGTACGAGCAGTACTTC.

The V gene is TRBV5-8, the J gene TRBJ2-7, with a tentative D call TRBD2 (5 bases). V gave up 4 bases and J gave up 1 base, with 6 bases separating them. The length of the CDR3 is 12 residues. Germline values: CDR1 SGHTS, CDR2 YDEGEE. The CDR3: CASSTGSYEQYV. Written as DNA, the CDR3 is TGTGCCAGCAGCACGGGATCCTACGAGCAGTACGTC.

This chain uses TRBV29-1 with TRBJ2-7, with D unclear. With 0 bases removed from V and 0 bases from J, the gap between germline ends came to 9 bases. The CDR3 loop spans 14 amino acids. CDR1 SQVTM and CDR2 ANQGSEA come from the germline V gene. CDR3 amino acids: CSVEDAGNSYEQYF. The CDR3 nucleotides are TGCAGCGTTGAAGACGCCGGAAACTCCTACGAGCAGTACTTC.

The genes are TRBV6-4 and TRBJ1-2; D is perhaps TRBD1 (6 bases). CDR1 and CDR2 (germline): MRHNA, SNTAGT. With 0 bases removed from V and 4 bases from J, the gap between germline ends came to 21 bases. The CDR3 totals 18 residues. The CDR3 nucleotides read TGTGCCAGCAGTGACTCCTTCGGAGGGGGTGGAACCTTCTATGGCTACACCTTC. Protein sequence: CASSDSFGGGGTFYGYTF.

This sequence joins TRBV5-1 and TRBJ2-1; D remains unclear. Germline V lookup: CDR1 SGHRS, CDR2 YFSETQ. CDR3 length: 11 residues. V gave up 6 bases and J gave up 8 bases, with 9 bases separating them. CDR3 sequence reads: CASTKSDEQFF. Written as DNA, the CDR3 is TGCGCCAGCACGAAGTCGGATGAGCAGTTCTTC.

This clone has just one count. The chain links TRBV29-1 to TRBJ2-1; D tentatively reads TRBD1 or TRBD2 (5 bases each). The V gene lost 6 bases and the J gene lost 4 bases, with 16 bases spanning the gap. Germline CDR1 reads SQVTM; CDR2 reads ANQGSEA. This CDR3 has 14 residues. CDR3 DNA: TGCAGCGTCGGACGGGACCACGGGTACAATGAGCAGTTCTTC. Protein: CSVGRDHGYNEQFF.